This entry concerns a single TCR beta chain. Its matching antigen is unknown. The CDR3 loop spans 14 amino acids. Deletions cut 6 bases from V and 7 bases from J, with 13 bases between. The CDR3 regions of TCR beta were amplified from RNA transcripts. HTBI primers were the set used in a first-round RT-PCR of the TCR CDR3. TCRdb reprocessed the multiplex PCR reads via MiXCR and lists one record per CDR3 protein. The sample carries over 500,000 distinct CDR3 sequences, 40% to 55% recorded once. The data were obtained in a study of T cells in Graves' hyperthyroidism and ophthalmopathy. Study outcomes and limitations: Most clonotypes that expanded in the thyroid above 0.001 also showed up in blood.

Diagnosis rested on symptoms, serum thyroxine and TRAb, thyroid ultrasound, and orbital computed tomography. The sequence was obtained from an adult woman with Graves' disease, either hyperthyroidism or ophthalmopathy (not recorded which). This chain connects TRBV12-3 or TRBV12-4 to TRBJ1-6, with D perhaps TRBD1 (5 bases). The sample consisted of peripheral blood or thyroid tissue (not recorded which). For the CDR3, the DNA is TGTGCCAGCAGCTCCCGGGACGCAAATTCACCCCTCCACTTT. Protein product: CASSSRDANSPLHF.